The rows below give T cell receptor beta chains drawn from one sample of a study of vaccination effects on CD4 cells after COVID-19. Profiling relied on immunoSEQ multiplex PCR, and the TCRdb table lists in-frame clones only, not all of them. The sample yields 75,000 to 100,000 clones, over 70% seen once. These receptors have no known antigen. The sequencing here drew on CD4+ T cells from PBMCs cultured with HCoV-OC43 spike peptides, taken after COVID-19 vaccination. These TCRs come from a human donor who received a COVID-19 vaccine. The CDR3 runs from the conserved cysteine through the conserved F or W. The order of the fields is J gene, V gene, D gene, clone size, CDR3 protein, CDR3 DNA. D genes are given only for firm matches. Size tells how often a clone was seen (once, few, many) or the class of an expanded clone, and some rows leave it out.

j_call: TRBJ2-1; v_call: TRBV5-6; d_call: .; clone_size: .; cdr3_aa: CASSANRYNEQFF; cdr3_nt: TGTGCCAGCAGCGCCAACAGGTACAATGAGCAGTTCTTC
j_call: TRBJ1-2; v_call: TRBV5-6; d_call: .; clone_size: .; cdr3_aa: CASSLPPAYGYTF; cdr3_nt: TGTGCCAGCAGCTTGCCGCCAGCCTATGGCTACACCTTC
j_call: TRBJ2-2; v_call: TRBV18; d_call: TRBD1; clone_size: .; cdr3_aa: CASSLWTGSFTGELFF; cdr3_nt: TGTGCCAGCTCACTATGGACAGGGTCATTTACCGGGGAGCTGTTTTTT
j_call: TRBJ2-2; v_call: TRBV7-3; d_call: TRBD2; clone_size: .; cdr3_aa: CASRGGGAPGELFF; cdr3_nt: TGTGCCAGTCGGGGCGGGGGGGCCCCCGGGGAGCTGTTTTTT
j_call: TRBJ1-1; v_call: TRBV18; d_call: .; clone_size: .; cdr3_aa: CASSPRLGGNTEAFF; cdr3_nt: TGTGCCAGCTCACCACGGCTGGGGGGGAACACTGAAGCTTTCTTT
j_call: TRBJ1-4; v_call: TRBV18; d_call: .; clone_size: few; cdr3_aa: CASYQGPTNEKLFF; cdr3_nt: TGTGCCAGCTACCAGGGTCCCACTAATGAAAAACTGTTTTTT
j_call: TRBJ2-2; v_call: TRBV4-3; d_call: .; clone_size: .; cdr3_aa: CASSQEYTRNGELFF; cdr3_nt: TGCGCCAGCAGCCAAGAATACACAAGGAACGGGGAGCTGTTTTTT
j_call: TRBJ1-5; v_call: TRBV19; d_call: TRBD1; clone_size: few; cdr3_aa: CASNTGWTGGRSNQPQHF; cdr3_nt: TGTGCCAGTAATACTGGCTGGACAGGGGGCAGGAGCAATCAGCCCCAGCATTTT
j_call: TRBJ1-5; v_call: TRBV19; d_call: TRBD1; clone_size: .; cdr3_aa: CASSLLGTGNSNQPQHF; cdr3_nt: TGTGCCAGTAGTCTTCTGGGGACAGGAAATAGCAATCAGCCCCAGCATTTT
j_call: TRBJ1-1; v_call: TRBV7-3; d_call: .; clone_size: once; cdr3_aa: CASSQGQYTEAFF; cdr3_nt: TGTGCCAGCAGCCAAGGACAGTACACTGAAGCTTTCTTT
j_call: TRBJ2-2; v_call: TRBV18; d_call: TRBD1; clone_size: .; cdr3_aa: CASSLDRGYTGELFF; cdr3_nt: TGTGCCAGCTCACTGGACAGGGGATACACCGGGGAGCTGTTTTTT
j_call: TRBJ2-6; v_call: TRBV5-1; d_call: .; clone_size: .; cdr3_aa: CASSFPGAGANVLTF; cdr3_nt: TGCGCCAGCAGCTTCCCGGGGGCTGGGGCCAACGTCCTGACTTTC
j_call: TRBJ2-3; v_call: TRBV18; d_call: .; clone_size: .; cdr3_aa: CASSTGFLDTQYF; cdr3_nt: TGTGCCAGCTCAACAGGGTTTTTAGATACGCAGTATTTT
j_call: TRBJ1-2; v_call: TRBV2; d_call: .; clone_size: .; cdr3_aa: CASSEVRGREGYTF; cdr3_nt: TGTGCCAGCAGTGAAGTTAGGGGGAGAGAAGGCTACACCTTC
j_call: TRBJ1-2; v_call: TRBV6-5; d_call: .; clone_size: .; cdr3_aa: CASIESGVNYGYTF; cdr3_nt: TGTGCCAGCATCGAGTCCGGGGTTAACTATGGCTACACCTTC
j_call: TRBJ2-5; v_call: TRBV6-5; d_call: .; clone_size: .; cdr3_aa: CASSYSPRDGKETQYF; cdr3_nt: TGTGCCAGCAGTTACTCCCCCAGGGATGGTAAAGAGACCCAGTACTTC
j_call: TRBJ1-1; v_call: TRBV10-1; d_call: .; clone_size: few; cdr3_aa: CASSVNRNTEAFF; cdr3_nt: TGCGCCAGCAGTGTCAACAGAAACACTGAAGCTTTCTTT
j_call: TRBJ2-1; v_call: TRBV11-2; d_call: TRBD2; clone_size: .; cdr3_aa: CASSALAGRLNNEQFF; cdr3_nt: TGTGCCAGCAGCGCATTAGCGGGGCGTCTGAACAATGAGCAGTTCTTC
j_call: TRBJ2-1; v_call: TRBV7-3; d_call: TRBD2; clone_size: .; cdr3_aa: CASGLWVAGSYNEQFF; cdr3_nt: TGTGCCAGCGGTCTATGGGTAGCGGGGTCTTACAATGAGCAGTTCTTC
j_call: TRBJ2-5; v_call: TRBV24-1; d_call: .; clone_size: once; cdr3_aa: CATSDRDLEQETQYF; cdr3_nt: TGTGCCACCAGTGATCGGGACTTAGAACAAGAGACCCAGTACTTC
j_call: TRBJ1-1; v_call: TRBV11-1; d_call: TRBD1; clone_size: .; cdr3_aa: CASSLEGTGIGTEAFF; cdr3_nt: TGTGCCAGCAGCTTAGAAGGGACAGGGATCGGCACTGAAGCTTTCTTT
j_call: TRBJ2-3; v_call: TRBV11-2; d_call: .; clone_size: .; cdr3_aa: CASVPGIGTDTQYF; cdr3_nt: TGTGCCAGCGTCCCGGGGATAGGAACAGATACGCAGTATTTT
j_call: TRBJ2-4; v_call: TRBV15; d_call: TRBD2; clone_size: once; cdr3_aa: CATSRDNRPSGTQAKNIQYF; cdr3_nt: TGTGCCACCAGCAGAGATAACAGGCCTAGCGGGACCCAAGCCAAAAACATTCAGTACTTC
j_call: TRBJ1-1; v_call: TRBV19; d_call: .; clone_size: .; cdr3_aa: CASSRGQNTEAFF; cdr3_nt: TGTGCCAGTAGTAGGGGACAGAACACTGAAGCTTTCTTT
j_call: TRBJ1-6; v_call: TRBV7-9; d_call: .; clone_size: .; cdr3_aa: CASSLSSYNSPLHF; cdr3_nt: TGTGCCAGCAGCTTGAGCTCCTATAATTCACCCCTCCACTTT
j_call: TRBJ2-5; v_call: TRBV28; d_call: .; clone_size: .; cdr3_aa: CASSLRIQTQYF; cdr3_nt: TGTGCCAGCAGTTTGAGGATCCAGACCCAGTACTTC
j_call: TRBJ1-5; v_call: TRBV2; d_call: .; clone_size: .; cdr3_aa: CASRSLGGSNQPQHF; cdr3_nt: TGTGCCAGCAGATCACTGGGGGGGAGCAATCAGCCCCAGCATTTT
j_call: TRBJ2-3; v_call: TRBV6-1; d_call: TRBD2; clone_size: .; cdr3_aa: CASSERPSGVTTDTQYF; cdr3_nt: TGTGCCAGCAGTGAAAGGCCTAGCGGGGTCACCACAGATACGCAGTATTTT
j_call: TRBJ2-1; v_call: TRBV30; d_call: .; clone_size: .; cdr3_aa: CAWWGRQRGNEQFF; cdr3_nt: TGTGCCTGGTGGGGACGGCAGAGGGGCAATGAGCAGTTCTTC
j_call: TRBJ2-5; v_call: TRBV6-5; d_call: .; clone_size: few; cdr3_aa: CASRSGTAKETQYF; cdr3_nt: TGTGCCAGCAGGTCCGGGACGGCTAAAGAGACCCAGTACTTC
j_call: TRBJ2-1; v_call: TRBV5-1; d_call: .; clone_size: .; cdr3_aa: CASSLGLDYNEQFF; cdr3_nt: TGCGCCAGCAGCTTAGGGCTTGACTACAATGAGCAGTTCTTC
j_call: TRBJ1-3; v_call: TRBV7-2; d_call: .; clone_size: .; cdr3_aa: CASSSPGGNTIYF; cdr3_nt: TGTGCCAGCAGCTCACCCGGAGGAAACACCATATATTTT
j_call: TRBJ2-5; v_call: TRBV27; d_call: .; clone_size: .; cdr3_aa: CASSTNYQETQYF; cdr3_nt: TGTGCCAGCAGTACTAACTACCAAGAGACCCAGTACTTC
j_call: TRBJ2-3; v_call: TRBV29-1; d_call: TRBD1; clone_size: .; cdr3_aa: CSGQRTGFTDTQYF; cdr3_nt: TGCAGCGGGCAGAGGACAGGGTTCACAGATACGCAGTATTTT
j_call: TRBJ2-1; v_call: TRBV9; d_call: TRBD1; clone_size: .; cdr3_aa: CASSVASGQRNEQFF; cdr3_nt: TGTGCCAGCAGCGTAGCTTCGGGACAGCGCAATGAGCAGTTCTTC
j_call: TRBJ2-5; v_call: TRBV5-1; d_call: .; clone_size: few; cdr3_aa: CASSFPSAGETQYF; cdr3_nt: TGCGCCAGCAGCTTCCCCTCAGCAGGGGAGACCCAGTACTTC
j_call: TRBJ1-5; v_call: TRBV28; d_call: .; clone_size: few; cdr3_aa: CASSSEGGGNQPQHF; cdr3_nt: TGTGCCAGCAGTTCCGAAGGCGGGGGCAATCAGCCCCAGCATTTT
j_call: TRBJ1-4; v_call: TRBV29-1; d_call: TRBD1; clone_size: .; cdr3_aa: CSVSGTGHEKLFF; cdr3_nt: TGCAGCGTTTCCGGGACAGGGCATGAAAAACTGTTTTTT
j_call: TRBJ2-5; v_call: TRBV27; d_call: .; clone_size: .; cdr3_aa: CASSLRRDQETQYF; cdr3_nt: TGTGCCAGCAGTTTACGGCGGGACCAAGAGACCCAGTACTTC
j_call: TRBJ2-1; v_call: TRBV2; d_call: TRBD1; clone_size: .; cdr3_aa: CASRVGTGEWDEQFF; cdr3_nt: TGTGCCAGCAGGGTGGGGACAGGGGAATGGGATGAGCAGTTCTTC
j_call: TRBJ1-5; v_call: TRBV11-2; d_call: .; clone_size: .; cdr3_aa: CASSSQTAGNQPQHF; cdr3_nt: TGTGCCAGCAGCTCACAGACTGCGGGCAATCAGCCCCAGCATTTT
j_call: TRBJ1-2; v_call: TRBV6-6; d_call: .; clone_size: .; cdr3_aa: CASSYNGNYGYTF; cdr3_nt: TGTGCCAGCAGTTACAATGGTAACTATGGCTACACCTTC
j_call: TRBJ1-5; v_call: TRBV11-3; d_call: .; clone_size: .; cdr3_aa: CASSLDKGTTSNQPQHF; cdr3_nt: TGTGCCAGCAGCTTAGATAAAGGGACAACAAGCAATCAGCCCCAGCATTTT
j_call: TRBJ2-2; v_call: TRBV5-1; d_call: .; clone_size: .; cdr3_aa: CASSLVRYLENTGELFF; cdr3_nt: TGCGCCAGCAGCTTGGTTCGTTATTTAGAGAACACCGGGGAGCTGTTTTTT
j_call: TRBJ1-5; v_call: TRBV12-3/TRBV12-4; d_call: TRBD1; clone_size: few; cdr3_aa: CASSLQGAQPQHF; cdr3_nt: TGTGCCAGCAGTTTGCAGGGGGCTCAGCCCCAGCATTTT
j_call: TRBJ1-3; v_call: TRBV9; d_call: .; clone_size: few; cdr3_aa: CASSVDGYSGNTIYF; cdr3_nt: TGTGCCAGCAGCGTTGACGGCTACTCTGGAAACACCATATATTTT